These 20 T cell receptor beta chains were all obtained from the same sample, sequenced in a study of cytomegalovirus exposure and HLA in healthy donors. PCR involved 60 Vbeta and 13 Jbeta primers. Measured with immunoSEQ multiplex PCR; TCRdb has only the in-frame clones, and not every one. The sample consists of 150,000 to 200,000 clones, roughly 77% of them appearing once. The sequenced material came from PBMCs. All receptors derive from a man aged 18 to 29 in good health and CMV-seropositive.

In its sample, this clone was seen a few times. The rearrangement joins TRBV18 to TRBJ2-3, with 9 bases lining up with TRBD2. This CDR3 contains 15 residues. The germline gives CDR1 KGHSH, CDR2 LQKENI. The ends lost 1 base at V and 1 base at J; junction bases unmatched: 0. This CDR3 is CASSPLAGGTDTQYF. For the CDR3, the DNA is TGTGCCAGCTCACCACTAGCGGGAGGCACAGATACGCAGTATTTT.

The chain carries TRBV28 and TRBJ2-6, with D tentatively TRBD1 (6 bases). The CDR3 totals 17 residues. The germline V gene encodes CDR1 MDHEN and CDR2 SYDVKM. V shed 7 bases and J shed 0 bases, with 16 bases lying between them. The DNA for the CDR3 is TGTGCCAGCAAACCATCAGGGGCCCTCTCTGGGGCCAACGTCCTGACTTTC. Encoded protein: CASKPSGALSGANVLTF.

This clone was seen more than once but under ten times. The V call is TRBV7-6, the J call TRBJ2-5; 11 bases agree with TRBD2. Germline trimming cut 8 bases from V and 0 bases from J; bases unmatched to any gene: 11. Germline V CDR1 and CDR2: SGHVS, FNYEAQ. This CDR3 is 17 amino acids long. The CDR3 DNA reads TGTGCCAGCGCCTACCCTACTAGCGGGGGCCACCAAGAGACCCAGTACTTC. It is translated as CASAYPTSGGHQETQYF.

This clone appeared once. The chain carries TRBV12-5 and TRBJ2-7; TRBD1 aligns across 9 bases. The J segment lost 5 bases and the V segment lost 3 bases, leaving 2 bases of the junction unmatched. CDR1 is LGHNT and CDR2 is FRNRAP in the germline V gene. This CDR3 has 13 amino acids. The chain's CDR3 is CASGLQGANEQYV. The CDR3 DNA follows: TGTGCTAGTGGTTTACAGGGGGCGAACGAGCAGTACGTC.

The rearrangement joins TRBV5-4 to TRBJ1-1, with a possible D match to TRBD1 (6 bases). Per germline, CDR1 SGHNT and CDR2 YYREEE (reference sequence). The length of the CDR3 is 12 residues. The V gene lost 4 bases and the J gene lost 5 bases, with 9 bases spanning the gap. CDR3 nucleotide sequence: TGTGCCAGCAGCGCACAGGGAACTGAAGCTTTCTTT. Residues: CASSAQGTEAFF.

This sequence joins TRBV6-4 and TRBJ2-1; D gene ambiguous. V shed 4 bases and J shed 9 bases, with 13 bases lying between them. The CDR3 sequence is 13 residues long. Germline V gene data show CDR1 as MRHNA and CDR2 as SNTAGT. CDR3 DNA sequence: TGTGCCAGCAGTGCCTCTAGTGTCACTGAGCAGTTCTTC. This encodes CASSASSVTEQFF.

J is TRBJ1-1 and V is TRBV2; D call uncertain. The V gene's germline CDR1 is SNHLY and CDR2 FYNNEI. V was cut by 7 bases and J by 4 bases, with 13 bases left in between. CDR3 size: 13 residues. The CDR3 sequence: CASTLGEGTEAFF. DNA of the CDR3: TGTGCCAGCACCCTCGGGGAAGGCACTGAAGCTTTCTTT. The full variable domain, its missing parts supplied by reference TRBV2 and TRBJ1-1, is EPEVTQTPSHQVTQMGQEVILRCVPISNHLYFYWYRQILGQKVEFLVSFYNNEISEKSEIFDDQFSVERPDGSNFTLKIRSTKLEDSAMYFCASTLGEGTEAFFGQGTRLTVV.

The CDR3 DNA follows: TGTGCCAGCGAAGGGACTAGCGGGAGAAAGGGTGAGCAGTTCTTC. Residues: CASEGTSGRKGEQFF. This chain connects TRBV28 to TRBJ2-1; TRBD2 aligns across 14 bases. V shed 8 bases, J shed 9 bases, and the junction held 9 bases outside the gene matches. The CDR3 extends over 15 amino acids. Per the germline V gene, CDR1 is MDHEN and CDR2 is SYDVKM. The entire variable domain, with the rest obtained from reference TRBV28 and TRBJ2-1, is as follows: DVKVTQSSRYLVKRTGEKVFLECVQDMDHENMFWYRQDPGLGLRLIYFSYDVKMKEKGDIPEGYSVSREKKERFSLILESASTNQTSMYLCASEGTSGRKGEQFFGPGTRLTVL.

This clone is a singleton in its sample. This chain links TRBV19 with TRBJ1-1; D might be TRBD1 (6 bases). Germline V gives CDR1 LNHDA, CDR2 SQIVND (reference sequence). V lost 6 bases and J lost 4, with 18 bases in between. This CDR3 region has 15 residues. The CDR3: CASRVQGLGFTEAFF. In nucleotides, the CDR3 is TGTGCCAGTAGGGTTCAGGGGCTCGGTTTCACTGAAGCTTTCTTT.

The V gene is TRBV10-3, the J gene TRBJ1-1, with 8 nucleotides matching TRBD1. There are 15 residues in the CDR3. The V gene's germline CDR1 is ENHRY and CDR2 SYGVKD. Trimming at V came to 3 bases and at J to 2 bases, leaving 5 bases not matched to a gene. DNA for the CDR3: TGTGCCATCAGTGACCCCGACAGGGGTAACACTGAAGCTTTCTTT. Translated: CAISDPDRGNTEAFF.

This clone was seen only a few times. V and J are TRBV4-2 and TRBJ2-3, with TRBD2 as a possible D gene (7 bases). V shed 0 bases and J shed 4 bases, with 11 bases lying between them. Germline assignment: CDR1 LGHNA and CDR2 YNFKEQ. The CDR3 is 15 amino acids. The CDR3 loop reads CASSQDGGGPDTQYF. CDR3 DNA sequence: TGTGCCAGCAGCCAAGATGGGGGGGGCCCAGATACGCAGTATTTT.

The V call is TRBV5-1, the J call TRBJ2-2, with D hard to call. The V end lost 0 bases, the J end lost 0 bases, and 3 bases lay between the germline ends. The length of the CDR3 is 14 residues. Germline CDR1 is SGHRS and CDR2 is YFSETQ. In nucleotides, the CDR3 is TGCGCCAGCAGCTTGGCGGCGAACACCGGGGAGCTGTTTTTT. It codes for CASSLAANTGELFF.

In its sample, this clone was seen a few times. This chain connects TRBV7-2 to TRBJ1-3; no definite D call. Germline V gene sequence: CDR1 SGHTA, CDR2 FQGNSA. This CDR3 is built from 16 residues. V lost 1 base and J 2 bases, leaving 12 bases between the germline ends. CDR3 nucleotides: TGTGCCAGCAGCTTAGTTACCGTCGCAGCTGGAAACACCATATATTTT. Amino acids: CASSLVTVAAGNTIYF.

The CDR3 loop reads CASSPGLRETQYF. DNA of the CDR3: TGTGCCAGCAGCCCCGGACTTAGGGAGACCCAGTACTTC. J is TRBJ2-5 and V is TRBV7-2, with D tentatively TRBD2 (5 bases). V lost 5 bases and J 5 bases, leaving 12 bases between the germline ends. The germline gives CDR1 SGHTA, CDR2 FQGNSA. The CDR3 length is 13 residues.

The CDR3 spells CASSYGTDSYEQYV. The CDR3 nucleotides read TGTGCCAGCAGCTACGGGACAGACTCCTACGAGCAGTACGTC. The genes are TRBV7-8 and TRBJ2-7; 7 bases fit TRBD1. The CDR3 covers 14 residues. J lost 0 bases, V lost 4 bases, and 3 bases had no gene match. Germline loops: CDR1 SGHVS, CDR2 FQNEAQ.

V usage is TRBV7-3 and J usage is TRBJ2-3; TRBD2 is a possible D gene (5 bases). V was trimmed by 0 bases and J by 6 bases, leaving 10 bases between them. The CDR3 is 14 residues long. Looked up from germline, CDR1 is SGHTA and CDR2 is FQGTGA. CDR3 sequence (DNA): TGTGCCAGCAGCTTAACCTCCGGGGTCGATACGCAGTATTTT. Protein product: CASSLTSGVDTQYF.

This clone occurred a few times. The rearrangement joins TRBV29-1 to TRBJ2-3, with 14 nucleotides matching TRBD2. The length of the CDR3 is 16 residues. Looked up from germline, CDR1 is SQVTM and CDR2 is ANQGSEA. V shed 5 bases, J shed 4 bases, and the junction held 8 bases outside the gene matches. The CDR3 DNA is TGCAGCGTTCAACCGGGGGGACTAGCGGGAGCAGATACGCAGTATTTT. Translated: CSVQPGGLAGADTQYF.

The rearrangement joins TRBV2 to TRBJ1-6; 9 bases agree with TRBD1. This CDR3 is 16 amino acids long. V trimming: 6 bases; J trimming: 5 bases; junction bases outside the gene matches: 8. Germline CDR1 is SNHLY and CDR2 is FYNNEI. The CDR3 here is CASRLDRGLNNSPLHF. The CDR3 DNA follows: TGTGCCAGCAGGTTGGACAGGGGCCTAAATAATTCACCCCTCCACTTT.

The chain links TRBV30 to TRBJ2-6; D gene unclear. The CDR3 sequence is 13 residues long. The germline CDR1 and CDR2 sequences are GTSNPN and SVGIG (reference sequence). V was pared by 2 bases and J by 2 bases, with 4 bases between. The CDR3 sequence: CAWSPAGANVLTF. CDR3 nucleotides: TGTGCCTGGAGTCCAGCTGGGGCCAACGTCCTGACTTTC.

V gene TRBV30 combines with J gene TRBJ1-5, with TRBD1 as a possible D gene (6 bases). V was shortened by 3 bases and J by 5 bases, with 17 bases between the two germline ends. From germline, CDR1 is GTSNPN and CDR2 SVGIG (reference sequence). CDR3 length: 15 residues. The CDR3 region is CAWRPLDSNYQPQHF. CDR3 in DNA: TGTGCCTGGAGACCCCTGGACAGTAATTATCAGCCCCAGCATTTT.